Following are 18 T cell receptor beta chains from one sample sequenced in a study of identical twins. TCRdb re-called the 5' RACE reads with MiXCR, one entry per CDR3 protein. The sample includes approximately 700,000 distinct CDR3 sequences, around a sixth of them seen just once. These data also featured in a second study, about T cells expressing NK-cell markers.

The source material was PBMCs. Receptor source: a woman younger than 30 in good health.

CDR3 in amino acids: CASSWGRVNSPLHF. CDR3 nucleotides: TGTGCCAGCAGTTGGGGCAGGGTAAATTCACCCCTCCACTTT. The J gene is TRBJ1-6, the V gene TRBV27, with a possible D match to TRBD1 (5 bases). Germline V gives CDR1 MNHEY, CDR2 SMNVEV (reference sequence). The CDR3 is 14 amino acids. With 4 bases removed from V and 7 bases from J, the gap between germline ends came to 11 bases.

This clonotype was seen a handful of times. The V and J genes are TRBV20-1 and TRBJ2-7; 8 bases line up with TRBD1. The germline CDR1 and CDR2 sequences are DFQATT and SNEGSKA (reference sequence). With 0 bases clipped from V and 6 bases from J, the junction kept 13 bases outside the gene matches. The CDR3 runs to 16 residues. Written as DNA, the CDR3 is TGCAGTGCTAGAGATAGCAGGCAGGGGGCGGATGGCGAGCAGTACTTC. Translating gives CSARDSRQGADGEQYF.

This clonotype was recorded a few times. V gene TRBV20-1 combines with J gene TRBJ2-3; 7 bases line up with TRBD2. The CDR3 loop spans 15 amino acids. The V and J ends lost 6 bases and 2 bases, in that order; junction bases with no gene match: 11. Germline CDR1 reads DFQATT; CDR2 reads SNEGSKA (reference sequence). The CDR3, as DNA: TGCAGTGCCCTAGAGCCGGGGGGAAACACAGATACGCAGTATTTT. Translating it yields CSALEPGGNTDTQYF.

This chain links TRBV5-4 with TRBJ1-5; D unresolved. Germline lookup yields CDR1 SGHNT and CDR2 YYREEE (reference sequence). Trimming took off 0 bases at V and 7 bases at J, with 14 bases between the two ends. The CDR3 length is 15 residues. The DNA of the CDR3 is TGTGCCAGCAGCTTGGATGGGGTGAGCGGGCAGCCCCAGCATTTT. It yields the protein CASSLDGVSGQPQHF.

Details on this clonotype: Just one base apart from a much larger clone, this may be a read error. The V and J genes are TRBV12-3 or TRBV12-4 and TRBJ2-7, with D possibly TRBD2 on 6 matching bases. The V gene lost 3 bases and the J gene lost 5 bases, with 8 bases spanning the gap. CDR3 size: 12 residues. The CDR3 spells CASSFGGNEQYF. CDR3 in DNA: TGTGCCAGCAGTTTCGGGGGTAACGAGCAGTACTTC.

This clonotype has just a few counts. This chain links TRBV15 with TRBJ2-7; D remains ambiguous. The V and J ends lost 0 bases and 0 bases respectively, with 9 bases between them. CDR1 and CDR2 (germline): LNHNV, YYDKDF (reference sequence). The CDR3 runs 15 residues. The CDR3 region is CATSRDATSSYEQYF. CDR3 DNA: TGTGCCACCAGCAGAGATGCCACTTCCTCCTACGAGCAGTACTTC.

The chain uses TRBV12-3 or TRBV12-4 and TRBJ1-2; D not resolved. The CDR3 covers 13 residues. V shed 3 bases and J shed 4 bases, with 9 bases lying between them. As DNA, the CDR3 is TGTGCCAGCAGTTTGACGAGAGGCTATGGCTACACCTTC. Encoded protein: CASSLTRGYGYTF.

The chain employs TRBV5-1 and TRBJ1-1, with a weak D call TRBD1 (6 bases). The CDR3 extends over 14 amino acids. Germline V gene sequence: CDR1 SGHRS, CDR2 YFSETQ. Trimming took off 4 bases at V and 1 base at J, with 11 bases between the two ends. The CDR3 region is CASSRADRNTEAFF. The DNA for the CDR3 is TGCGCCAGCAGCCGAGCGGACAGGAACACTGAAGCTTTCTTT.

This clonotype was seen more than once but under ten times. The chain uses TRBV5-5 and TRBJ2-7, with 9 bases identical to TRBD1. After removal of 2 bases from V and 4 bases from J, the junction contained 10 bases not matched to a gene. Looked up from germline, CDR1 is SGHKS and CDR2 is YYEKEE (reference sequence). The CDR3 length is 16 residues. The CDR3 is CASSFTPGGQGYEQYF. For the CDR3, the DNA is TGTGCCAGCAGCTTCACACCCGGGGGACAGGGTTACGAGCAGTACTTC.

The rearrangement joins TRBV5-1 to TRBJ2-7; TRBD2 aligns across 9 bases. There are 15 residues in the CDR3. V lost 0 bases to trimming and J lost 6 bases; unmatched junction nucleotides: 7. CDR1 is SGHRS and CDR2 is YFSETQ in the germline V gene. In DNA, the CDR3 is TGCGCCAGCAGCTTGGTGGGCGGGAGGGCCGGCGAGCAGTACTTC. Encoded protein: CASSLVGGRAGEQYF.

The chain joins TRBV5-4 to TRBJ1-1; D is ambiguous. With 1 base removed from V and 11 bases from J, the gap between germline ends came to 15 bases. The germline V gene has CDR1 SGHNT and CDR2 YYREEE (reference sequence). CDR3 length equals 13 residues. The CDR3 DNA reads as TGTGCCAGCAGCTTGACAGACCGACCGGGGGCTTTCTTT. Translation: CASSLTDRPGAFF.

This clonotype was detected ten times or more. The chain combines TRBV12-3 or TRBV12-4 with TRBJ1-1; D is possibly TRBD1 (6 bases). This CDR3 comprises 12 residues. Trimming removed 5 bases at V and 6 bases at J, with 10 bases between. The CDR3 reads CASSPGVPEAFF. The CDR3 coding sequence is TGTGCCAGCAGTCCAGGGGTCCCTGAAGCTTTCTTT.

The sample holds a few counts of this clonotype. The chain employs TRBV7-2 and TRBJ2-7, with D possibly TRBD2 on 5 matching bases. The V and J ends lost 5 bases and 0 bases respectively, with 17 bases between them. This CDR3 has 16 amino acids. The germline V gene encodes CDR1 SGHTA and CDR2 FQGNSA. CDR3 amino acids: CASSPRGTISSYEQYF. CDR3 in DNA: TGTGCCAGCAGCCCCCGGGGAACCATAAGCTCCTACGAGCAGTACTTC. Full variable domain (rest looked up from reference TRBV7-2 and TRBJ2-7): GAGVSQSPSNKVTEKGKDVELRCDPISGHTALYWYRQSLGQGLEFLIYFQGNSAPDKSGLPSDRFSAERTGGSVSTLTIQRTQQEDSAVYLCASSPRGTISSYEQYFGPGTRLTVT.

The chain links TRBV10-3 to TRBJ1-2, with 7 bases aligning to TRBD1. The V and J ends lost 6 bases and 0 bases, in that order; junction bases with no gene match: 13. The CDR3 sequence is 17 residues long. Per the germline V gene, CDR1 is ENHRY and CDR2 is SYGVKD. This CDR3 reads CAISPTGQAGANYGYTF. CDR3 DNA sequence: TGTGCCATCAGCCCAACTGGACAGGCTGGAGCTAACTATGGCTACACCTTC.

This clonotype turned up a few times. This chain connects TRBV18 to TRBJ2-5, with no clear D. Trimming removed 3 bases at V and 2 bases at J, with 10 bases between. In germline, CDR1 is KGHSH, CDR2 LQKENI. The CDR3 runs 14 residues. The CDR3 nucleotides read TGTGCCAGCTCACCTCAGACGGATCAAGAGACCCAGTACTTC. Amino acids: CASSPQTDQETQYF.

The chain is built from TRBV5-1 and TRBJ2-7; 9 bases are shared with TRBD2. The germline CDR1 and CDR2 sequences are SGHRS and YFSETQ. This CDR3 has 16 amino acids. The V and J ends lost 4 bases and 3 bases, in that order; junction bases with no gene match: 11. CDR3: CASSTGGTSYSYEQYF. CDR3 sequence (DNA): TGCGCCAGCAGCACGGGAGGGACTAGCTACAGCTACGAGCAGTACTTC.

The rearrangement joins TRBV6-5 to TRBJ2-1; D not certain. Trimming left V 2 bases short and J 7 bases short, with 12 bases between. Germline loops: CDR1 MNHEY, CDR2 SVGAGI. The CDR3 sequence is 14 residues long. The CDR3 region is CASSYGRASNEQFF. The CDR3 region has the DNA TGTGCCAGCAGTTACGGTCGGGCCTCGAATGAGCAGTTCTTC.

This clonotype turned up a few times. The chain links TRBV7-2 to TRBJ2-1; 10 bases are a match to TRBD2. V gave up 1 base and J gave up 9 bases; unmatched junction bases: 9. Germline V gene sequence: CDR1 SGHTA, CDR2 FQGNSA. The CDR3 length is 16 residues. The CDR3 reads CASSLGGSGRRGEQFF. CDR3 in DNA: TGTGCCAGCAGCTTAGGGGGTAGCGGGAGGCGGGGTGAGCAGTTCTTC. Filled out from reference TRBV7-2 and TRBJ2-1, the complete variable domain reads GAGVSQSPSNKVTEKGKDVELRCDPISGHTALYWYRQSLGQGLEFLIYFQGNSAPDKSGLPSDRFSAERTGGSVSTLTIQRTQQEDSAVYLCASSLGGSGRRGEQFFGPGTRLTVL.